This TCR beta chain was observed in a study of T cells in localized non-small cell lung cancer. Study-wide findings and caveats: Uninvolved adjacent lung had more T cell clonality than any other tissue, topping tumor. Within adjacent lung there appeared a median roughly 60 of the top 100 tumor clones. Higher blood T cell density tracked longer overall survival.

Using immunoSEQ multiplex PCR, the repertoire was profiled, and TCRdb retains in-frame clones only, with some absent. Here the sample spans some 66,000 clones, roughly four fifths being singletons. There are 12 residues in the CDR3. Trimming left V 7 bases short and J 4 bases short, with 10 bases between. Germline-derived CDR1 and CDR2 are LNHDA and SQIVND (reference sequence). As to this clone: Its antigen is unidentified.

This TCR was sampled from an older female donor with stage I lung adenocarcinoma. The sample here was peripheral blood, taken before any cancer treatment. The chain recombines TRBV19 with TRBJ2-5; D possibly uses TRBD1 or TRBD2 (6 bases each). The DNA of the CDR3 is TGTGCCAGTAACGGAGGGGGAGAGACCCAGTACTTC. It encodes CASNGGGETQYF.